Following are 29 T cell receptor beta chains from one sample sequenced in a study of identical twins. TCRdb re-called the 5' RACE reads through MiXCR, storing one row per CDR3 protein. The sample lists approximately 700,000 distinct CDR3 sequences, about 20% seen once, with about an eighth in the top ten. A further study also used this sample, focusing on T cells expressing NK-cell markers.

The specimen sequenced was PBMCs. These TCRs come from a woman younger than 30 in good health.

This chain joins TRBV20-1 and TRBJ2-2; TRBD2 matches 16 bases. The CDR3 spans 17 residues. Trimming took 3 bases from V and 5 from J; bases not matched to a gene: 6. The V gene's germline CDR1 is DFQATT and CDR2 SNEGSKA (reference sequence). The CDR3 DNA reads TGCAGTGCTAGTAGGGGACTAGCGGGAGGGTTGACCGGGGAGCTGTTTTTT. As protein: CSASRGLAGGLTGELFF.

This clonotype showed up just a few times. The rearrangement joins TRBV11-2 to TRBJ2-1, with a possible D match to TRBD2 (5 bases). The CDR3 spans 16 residues. The V gene lost 0 bases and the J gene lost 4 bases, with 13 bases spanning the gap. Looked up from germline, CDR1 is SGHAT and CDR2 is FQNNGV. In nucleotides, the CDR3 is TGTGCCAGCAGCTTAGATCTCCAGCGGCTATACAATGAGCAGTTCTTC. Its protein product is CASSLDLQRLYNEQFF.

This chain links TRBV11-3 with TRBJ2-1; D uncertain. V was trimmed by 3 bases and J by 6 bases, leaving 9 bases between them. CDR3 length: 13 amino acids. Germline CDR1 and CDR2: SGHNT and YENEEA. The CDR3 region is CASSFVEGNEQFF. Written as DNA, the CDR3 is TGTGCCAGCAGCTTTGTAGAAGGCAATGAGCAGTTCTTC.

The chain joins TRBV6-1 to TRBJ2-2, with D possibly TRBD2 on 6 matching bases. The CDR3 extends over 16 amino acids. Trimming removed 6 bases from V and 4 bases from J, with 18 bases in between. Germline CDR1 is MNHNS and CDR2 is SASEGT. The chain's CDR3 is CASSRTGLPATGELFF. Written as DNA, the CDR3 is TGTGCCAGCAGCAGAACGGGACTGCCAGCCACCGGGGAGCTGTTTTTT.

This clonotype came up many times. The CDR3 DNA is TGTGCCAGCTCCCGCGGGGGGGCCGGGGAGCTGTTTTTT. Translating it yields CASSRGGAGELFF. The chain carries TRBV12-3 or TRBV12-4 and TRBJ2-2, with TRBD2 identical over 9 bases. The CDR3 loop spans 13 amino acids. With 8 bases clipped from V and 6 bases from J, the junction kept 4 bases outside the gene matches.

The rearrangement links TRBV5-1 to TRBJ2-3; D uncertain. Germline V gene data show CDR1 as SGHRS and CDR2 as YFSETQ. Trimming shortened V by 0 bases and J by 5 bases, and 13 bases separated the two germline ends. The CDR3 runs to 15 residues. The CDR3: CASSLGQFQVDTQYF. DNA for the CDR3: TGCGCCAGCAGCTTGGGCCAGTTTCAGGTAGATACGCAGTATTTT.

This clonotype was counted at least ten times. V is TRBV3-1 and J is TRBJ2-2; 11 bases line up with TRBD2. In germline, CDR1 is LGHDT, CDR2 YNNKEL (reference sequence). The CDR3 contains 18 residues. With V trimmed by 3 bases and J by 0 bases, 6 bases remained unmatched. The CDR3 DNA reads TGTGCCAGCAGCCAGCGGACTAGCGGGTTCGCGAACACCGGGGAGCTGTTTTTT. This codes for CASSQRTSGFANTGELFF.

This clonotype showed up just a few times. V usage is TRBV5-1 and J usage is TRBJ2-1; a possible D gene is TRBD1 (7 bases). The CDR3 is made up of 16 amino acids. Trimming shortened V by 3 bases and J by 0 bases, and 13 bases separated the two germline ends. CDR1 is SGHRS, CDR2 YFSETQ, per germline. The CDR3 protein is CASSWGDRSSYNEQFF. Here the CDR3 DNA reads TGCGCCAGCAGCTGGGGGGACAGAAGCTCCTACAATGAGCAGTTCTTC. Using reference TRBV5-1 and TRBJ2-1 for the parts outside the CDR3, the full variable domain is KAGVTQTPRYLIKTRGQQVTLSCSPISGHRSVSWYQQTPGQGLQFLFEYFSETQRNKGNFPGRFSGRQFSNSRSEMNVSTLELGDSALYLCASSWGDRSSYNEQFFGPGTRLTVL.

The table lists this clonotype with a few counts. The genes are TRBV12-3 or TRBV12-4 and TRBJ2-7; no definite D call. V was pared by 1 base and J by 3 bases, with 10 bases between. The CDR3 is 14 residues long. CDR3 loop: CASSLGEGHYEQYF. Here the CDR3 DNA reads TGTGCCAGCAGTTTAGGGGAAGGCCACTACGAGCAGTACTTC.

This clonotype was counted between two and nine times. The chain has TRBV6-5 and TRBJ2-5, with TRBD1 matching 7 bases. Germline values: CDR1 MNHEY, CDR2 SVGAGI. With 0 bases clipped from V and 1 base from J, the junction kept 2 bases outside the gene matches. The CDR3 has 15 amino acids. The CDR3 region has the DNA TGTGCCAGCAGTTACTCGACAGGGCTCCAAGAGACCCAGTACTTC. It translates to CASSYSTGLQETQYF.

This clonotype came up a few times. The chain recombines TRBV6-5 with TRBJ1-5; D ambiguous. CDR1 is MNHEY, CDR2 SVGAGI, per germline. Trimming cost V 4 bases and J 6 bases, with 10 bases left between them. This CDR3 is 13 amino acids long. DNA of the CDR3: TGTGCCAGCAGTTGGTCAAAAAGTCAGCCCCAGCATTTT. The encoded protein is CASSWSKSQPQHF.

This clonotype occurred many times. The chain has TRBV27 and TRBJ2-1; 8 bases are a match to TRBD2. The CDR3 runs 17 residues. From germline, CDR1 is MNHEY and CDR2 SMNVEV (reference sequence). The trim removed 6 bases at V and 0 bases at J, leaving 10 bases unmatched. CDR3 sequence: CASSPGGGPSSYNEQFF. The CDR3, as DNA: TGTGCCAGCAGCCCGGGAGGGGGGCCGAGCTCCTACAATGAGCAGTTCTTC.

Details on this clonotype: This is likely a read error, given that the CDR3 carries no conserved phenylalanine or tryptophan at its end. The rearrangement uses TRBV10-1 and TRBJ2-3; TRBD2 aligns across 7 bases. J gave up 9 bases and V 3 bases, and 12 bases lay outside the gene matches. Per the germline V gene, CDR1 is WNHNN and CDR2 is SYGVQD (reference sequence). CDR3 length: 15 residues. The CDR3 DNA follows: TGCGCCAGCAGTGATTCTGGTGGCGGGAGAGACACGCAGTATTTA. It specifies CASSDSGGGRDTQYL.

The V and J genes are TRBV5-5 and TRBJ1-6; D is undetermined. The CDR3 contains 14 residues. Germline values: CDR1 SGHKS, CDR2 YYEKEE (reference sequence). V lost 0 bases and J 9 bases, leaving 10 bases between the germline ends. In DNA, the CDR3 is TGTGCCAGCAGCTTGGGCCAGGTGACTTCACCCCTCCACTTT. Translated: CASSLGQVTSPLHF.

This chain connects TRBV5-1 to TRBJ2-1; 15 bases match TRBD2. Losses at the gene ends were 3 bases for V and 8 bases for J; bases not matched to a gene: 9. Germline-derived CDR1 and CDR2 are SGHRS and YFSETQ. CDR3 length: 17 amino acids. DNA for the CDR3: TGCGCCAGCAGCTCTCCGTGGACTAGCGGGGGGGCTGATGAGCAGTTCTTC. Protein sequence: CASSSPWTSGGADEQFF.

The V call is TRBV7-2, the J call TRBJ2-3; D is unclear. Trimming stripped 1 base from V and 7 bases from J, with 12 bases between. The CDR3 contains 14 residues. Germline CDR1 and CDR2: SGHTA and FQGNSA. The CDR3 region is CASSLVGRPHTQYF. CDR3 DNA sequence: TGTGCCAGCAGCTTAGTTGGCCGACCACATACGCAGTATTTT.

The chain joins TRBV19 to TRBJ1-3; no reliable D call. CDR3 size: 13 residues. V lost 7 bases and J lost 0, with 7 bases in between. Germline CDR1 LNHDA, CDR2 SQIVND (reference sequence). The CDR3 region has the DNA TGTGCCAGTAAACGGTTCTCTGGAAACACCATATATTTT. Translating it yields CASKRFSGNTIYF.

V gene TRBV6-1 combines with J gene TRBJ1-1; 7 positions agree with TRBD1. CDR1 is MNHNS and CDR2 is SASEGT in the germline V gene. The CDR3 is 14 amino acids. V shed 6 bases, J shed 5 bases, and the junction held 9 bases outside the gene matches. CDR3 protein: CASRDRRGLTEAFF. The CDR3 nucleotides are TGTGCCAGCAGGGACCGAAGGGGGCTGACTGAAGCTTTCTTT.

V and J are TRBV9 and TRBJ2-7; the match to TRBD2 covers 7 bases. V shed 2 bases and J 4 bases; nucleotides not matched to a gene: 9. Germline V lookup: CDR1 SGDLS, CDR2 YYNGEE. CDR3 length: 15 amino acids. CDR3 protein: CASSVGGTNSYEQYF. In DNA, the CDR3 is TGTGCCAGCAGCGTGGGGGGGACGAATTCTTACGAGCAGTACTTC.

The chain is built from TRBV5-4 and TRBJ2-1, with 13 bases matching TRBD2. The germline CDR1 and CDR2 sequences are SGHNT and YYREEE (reference sequence). The length of the CDR3 is 18 residues. The V segment lost 4 bases and the J segment 4 bases; nucleotides outside the gene matches: 11. The CDR3 sequence: CASSLGWMGLAGYNEQFF. The CDR3 region has the DNA TGTGCCAGCAGCCTGGGGTGGATGGGACTAGCGGGATACAATGAGCAGTTCTTC.

V usage is TRBV11-2 and J usage is TRBJ2-1; 9 bases agree with TRBD2. In germline, CDR1 is SGHAT, CDR2 FQNNGV. This CDR3 contains 15 residues. V was pared by 1 base and J by 9 bases, with 7 bases of the junction left unmatched. Here the CDR3 reads CASSLVGTSFLEQFF. The DNA for the CDR3 is TGTGCCAGCAGCTTAGTTGGGACTAGCTTCCTTGAGCAGTTCTTC.

V is TRBV11-2 and J is TRBJ2-1, with 9 bases aligning to TRBD2. The germline V gene has CDR1 SGHAT and CDR2 FQNNGV. After removal of 2 bases from V and 6 bases from J, the junction contained 8 bases not matched to a gene. This CDR3 has 16 amino acids. CDR3 in DNA: TGTGCCAGCAGCTTATTAGCGGGAGCCGGCTTCAATGAGCAGTTCTTC. This translates into CASSLLAGAGFNEQFF.

The chain joins TRBV7-9 to TRBJ1-1; D unclear. This CDR3 contains 12 residues. Germline values: CDR1 SEHNR, CDR2 FQNEAQ (reference sequence). V lost 5 bases to trimming and J lost 3 bases, with 7 bases between them. This CDR3 is CASSPGHTEAFF. As DNA, the CDR3 is TGTGCCAGCAGCCCAGGACACACTGAAGCTTTCTTT.

This clonotype was seen more than once but under ten times. V and J are TRBV20-1 and TRBJ1-2, with 9 bases that match TRBD1. The J segment lost 6 bases and the V segment lost 5 bases, leaving 4 bases of the junction unmatched. The germline CDR1 and CDR2 sequences are DFQATT and SNEGSKA (reference sequence). The length of the CDR3 is 12 residues. The CDR3 coding sequence is TGCAGTGCTGGCCGGGACAGGGATGGCTACACCTTC. It translates to CSAGRDRDGYTF.

The sample holds a few counts of this clonotype. The chain uses TRBV7-2 and TRBJ1-4, with 7 bases lining up with TRBD1. This CDR3 has 14 amino acids. Germline-derived CDR1 and CDR2 are SGHTA and FQGNSA. V was pared by 3 bases and J by 8 bases, with 6 bases of the junction left unmatched. The DNA of the CDR3 is TGTGCCAGCAGCTTGACAGGGTGGGACGAAAAACTGTTTTTT. Translation gives CASSLTGWDEKLFF.

The CDR3 protein is CASSFWSEPQHF. The CDR3 region has the DNA TGTGCCAGCAGCTTTTGGAGTGAGCCCCAGCATTTT. The chain recombines TRBV7-8 with TRBJ1-5; D is uncertain. Trimming removed 3 bases at V and 8 bases at J, with 8 bases between. Germline loops: CDR1 SGHVS, CDR2 FQNEAQ. This CDR3 region has 12 residues.

The J gene is TRBJ2-7, the V gene TRBV10-3; 8 bases are a match to TRBD1. Trimming cost V 2 bases and J 6 bases; bases outside gene matches: 3. Germline CDR1 is ENHRY and CDR2 is SYGVKD. The length of the CDR3 is 13 residues. In DNA, the CDR3 is TGTGCCATCAGTGAGACGGGACAGGCCGAGCAGTACTTC. Protein product: CAISETGQAEQYF.

V and J are TRBV19 and TRBJ2-1; D remains ambiguous. Germline V lookup: CDR1 LNHDA, CDR2 SQIVND (reference sequence). V was shortened by 3 bases and J by 2 bases, with 11 bases between the two germline ends. The CDR3 totals 15 residues. The CDR3: CASSISRFPYNEQFF. CDR3 nucleotides: TGTGCCAGTAGTATCAGTCGCTTCCCCTACAATGAGCAGTTCTTC.

The rearrangement joins TRBV20-1 to TRBJ1-2; 7 nucleotides line up with TRBD1. V lost 0 bases, J lost 2 bases, and 3 bases stayed unmatched. The CDR3 loop spans 14 amino acids. CDR1 is DFQATT, CDR2 SNEGSKA, per germline (reference sequence). CDR3: CSARDRTGNYGYTF. In nucleotides, the CDR3 is TGCAGTGCTAGAGACCGGACAGGCAACTATGGCTACACCTTC.